Listed below are T cell receptor beta chains from one sample, sequenced in a study of cytomegalovirus exposure and HLA in healthy donors. Only in-frame clones appear in the TCRdb table, and some are missing; sequencing was by immunoSEQ multiplex PCR. Of about 240,000 clones detected, more than 75% appear once; the ten largest clones hold roughly 1.2%. Sequencing was carried out using PBMCs. The receptor set was obtained from a woman in her 30s in good health and CMV-seropositive. CDR3s include the opening cysteine and the closing phenylalanine or tryptophan. Fields, in order: V gene, clone size, J gene, CDR3 length, D gene, CDR3 protein, CDR3 DNA. A D gene is named only where the DNA matches it firmly. Only some rows state a clone size, as once, few, many or a class for expanded clones.

v_gene: TRBV13; abundance: -; j_gene: TRBJ2-3; len: 17; d_gene: TRBD2; CDR3aa: CASSLGSLAGGFDTQYF; CDR3nt: TGTGCCAGCAGCTTAGGTTCTCTAGCGGGAGGGTTCGATACGCAGTATTTT
v_gene: TRBV28; abundance: -; j_gene: TRBJ2-6; len: 14; d_gene: -; CDR3aa: CASISETGANVLTF; CDR3nt: TGTGCCAGCATCTCCGAGACTGGGGCCAACGTCCTGACTTTC
v_gene: TRBV10-2; abundance: -; j_gene: TRBJ1-5; len: 16; d_gene: TRBD1; CDR3aa: CASSEWGQGGNQPQHF; CDR3nt: TGCGCCAGCAGTGAATGGGGACAGGGAGGTAATCAGCCCCAGCATTTT
v_gene: TRBV10-2; abundance: -; j_gene: TRBJ1-4; len: 13; d_gene: -; CDR3aa: CASSSGGLEKLFF; CDR3nt: TGCGCCAGCAGTTCGGGCGGGTTGGAAAAACTGTTTTTT
v_gene: TRBV18; abundance: once; j_gene: TRBJ1-2; len: 14; d_gene: TRBD1; CDR3aa: CASSLLGQGDGYTF; CDR3nt: TGTGCCAGCTCACTTTTGGGACAGGGAGATGGCTACACCTTC
v_gene: TRBV7-8; abundance: once; j_gene: TRBJ2-1; len: 16; d_gene: TRBD2; CDR3aa: CASSLRGSGSTYEQFF; CDR3nt: TGTGCCAGCAGCTTACGAGGTAGCGGGAGTACGTATGAGCAGTTCTTC
v_gene: TRBV5-1; abundance: -; j_gene: TRBJ2-3; len: 16; d_gene: TRBD1; CDR3aa: CASSFLGGQGTDTQYF; CDR3nt: TGCGCCAGCAGCTTCCTCGGGGGACAGGGGACAGATACGCAGTATTTT
v_gene: TRBV7-9; abundance: -; j_gene: TRBJ1-1; len: 12; d_gene: -; CDR3aa: CASSQKLTEAFF; CDR3nt: TGTGCCAGCAGCCAAAAGCTCACTGAAGCTTTCTTT
v_gene: TRBV5-4; abundance: once; j_gene: TRBJ2-1; len: 12; d_gene: -; CDR3aa: CASSLSRLEQFF; CDR3nt: TGTGCCAGCAGCTTGTCCCGACTTGAGCAGTTCTTC
v_gene: TRBV11-3; abundance: once; j_gene: TRBJ2-3; len: 14; d_gene: -; CDR3aa: CASSGTGSGDTQYF; CDR3nt: TGTGCCAGCAGTGGTACAGGGTCCGGAGATACGCAGTATTTT
v_gene: TRBV18; abundance: -; j_gene: TRBJ2-7; len: 15; d_gene: -; CDR3aa: CASSPPRDTYYEQYF; CDR3nt: TGTGCCAGCTCACCACCCCGGGACACCTACTACGAGCAGTACTTC